The rows below give T cell receptor beta chains drawn from one sample of a study. TCRdb re-called the 5' RACE reads through MiXCR, storing one row per CDR3 protein. The table has more than 40,000 distinct CDR3 sequences, less than 30% seen once. Input material: memory CD4+ T cells sorted from a lymph node. These receptors were collected from a female donor with breast cancer. Both conserved end residues are part of each CDR3. The D gene is left open where the match is weak. Where a row states a size, it is once, few, many or the class of an expanded clone; other rows omit it.

d_call | clone_size | j_call | v_call | cdr3_aa | cdr3_nt
NA | medium-sized | TRBJ2-1 | TRBV7-6 | CASSEDLKLNEQFF | TGTGCCAGCAGCGAGGACCTAAAATTAAATGAGCAGTTCTTC
NA | NA | TRBJ1-1 | TRBV7-3 | CASCCSQGMNTEAFF | TGTGCCAGCTGTTGCTCCCAGGGGATGAACACTGAAGCTTTCTTT
NA | few | TRBJ2-1 | TRBV7-2 | CASSSTLEQFF | TGTGCCAGCAGCTCGACCCTGGAGCAGTTCTTC
NA | few | TRBJ1-1 | TRBV2 | CASSEYGRPGPEAFF | TGTGCCAGCAGTGAATATGGCCGACCCGGGCCCGAAGCTTTCTTT
NA | NA | TRBJ2-1 | TRBV21-1 | CAGSPPGQGVDEQFF | TGTGCCGGCAGCCCCCCGGGACAGGGGGTCGATGAGCAGTTCTTC
NA | NA | TRBJ2-4 | TRBV30 | CAWSQDTLAKNIQYF | TGTGCCTGGAGCCAGGACACTTTAGCCAAAAACATTCAGTACTTC
TRBD1 | NA | TRBJ2-7 | TRBV18 | CASSPTTGNEQYF | TGTGCCAGCTCACCAACGACAGGGAACGAGCAGTACTTC
NA | many | TRBJ1-5 | TRBV6-6 | CASSYGGGQPQHF | TGTGCCAGCAGTTACGGGGGGGGGCAGCCCCAGCATTTT
TRBD1 | NA | TRBJ2-5 | TRBV9 | CASSVEVGLGQGKETQYF | TGTGCCAGCAGCGTAGAGGTGGGACTCGGACAGGGAAAAGAGACCCAGTACTTC
NA | NA | TRBJ2-3 | TRBV7-3 | CTSSFSVNGDTQYF | TGTACCAGCAGCTTCTCGGTCAACGGAGATACGCAGTATTTT
TRBD1 | few | TRBJ1-1 | TRBV4-1 | CASSQDAPGQRLNTEAFF | TGCGCCAGCAGCCAAGACGCTCCGGGACAGAGATTGAACACTGAAGCTTTCTTT
NA | NA | TRBJ2-3 | TRBV5-1 | CASSLAGQETDTQYF | TGCGCCAGCAGCTTGGCGGGACAAGAAACAGATACGCAGTATTTT
TRBD2 | many | TRBJ2-7 | TRBV7-2 | CASSLREGREQYF | TGTGCCAGCAGCTTGCGGGAGGGCCGAGAGCAGTACTTC
NA | NA | TRBJ2-5 | TRBV6-6 | CASGAQETQYF | TGTGCCAGCGGGGCCCAAGAGACCCAGTACTTC
NA | NA | TRBJ1-5 | TRBV28 | CASSPDSFGAQPQHF | TGTGCCAGCAGTCCGGACAGTTTTGGAGCTCAGCCCCAGCATTTT
NA | NA | TRBJ2-7 | TRBV20-1 | CSASRGYEQYF | TGCAGTGCCTCCCGGGGGTACGAGCAGTACTTC
NA | few | TRBJ1-6 | TRBV14 | CASSQDRGHNSPLHF | TGTGCCAGCAGCCAAGACAGGGGACATAATTCACCCCTCCACTTT
NA | many | TRBJ1-2 | TRBV20-1 | CSAPTGGAFGYTF | TGCAGTGCTCCAACGGGGGGGGCTTTTGGCTACACCTTC
NA | NA | TRBJ2-3 | TRBV5-1 | CASSLQGSTDTQYF | TGCGCCAGCAGCTTACAGGGTAGCACAGATACGCAGTATTTT
NA | NA | TRBJ1-2 | TRBV5-4 | CASSSRRAATANYNYTF | TGTGCCAGCAGCTCTAGGCGGGCCGCGACAGCAAACTATAACTACACCTTC
TRBD1 | few | TRBJ2-5 | TRBV12-3/TRBV12-4 | CASSLYRGSGETQYF | TGTGCCAGCAGTTTGTACAGGGGATCGGGGGAGACCCAGTACTTC
NA | NA | TRBJ1-6 | TRBV7-2 | CASSLIPRGNSPLHF | TGTGCCAGCAGCTTAATTCCCCGTGGGAACTCACCCCTCCACTTT
NA | NA | TRBJ2-1 | TRBV9 | CASSVRGGSYNEQFF | TGTGCCAGCAGCGTACGGGGCGGCTCCTACAATGAGCAGTTCTTC
NA | NA | TRBJ2-3 | TRBV7-6 | CASSLTGPPGDTQYF | TGTGCCAGCAGCTTGACAGGACCCCCCGGGGATACGCAGTATTTT
TRBD1 | few | TRBJ2-7 | TRBV12-3/TRBV12-4 | CASSPRQGPYEQYF | TGTGCCAGTAGCCCAAGACAGGGTCCCTACGAGCAGTACTTC